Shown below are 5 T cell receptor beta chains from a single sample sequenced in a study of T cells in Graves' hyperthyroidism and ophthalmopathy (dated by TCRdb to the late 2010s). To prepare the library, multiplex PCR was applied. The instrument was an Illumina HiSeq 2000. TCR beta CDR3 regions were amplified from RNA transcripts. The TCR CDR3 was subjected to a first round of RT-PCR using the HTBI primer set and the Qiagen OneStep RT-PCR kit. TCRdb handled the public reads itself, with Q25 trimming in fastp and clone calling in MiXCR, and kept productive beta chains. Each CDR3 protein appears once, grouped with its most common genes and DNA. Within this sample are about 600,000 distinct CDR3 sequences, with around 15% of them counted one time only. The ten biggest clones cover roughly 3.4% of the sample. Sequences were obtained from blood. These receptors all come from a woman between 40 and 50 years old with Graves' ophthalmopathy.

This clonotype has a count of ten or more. The CDR3 reads CASSPREAGVSYEQYF. CDR3 nucleotides: TGTGCCAGCAGCCCCCGGGAAGCGGGAGTGTCCTACGAGCAGTACTTC. The J gene is TRBJ2-7, the V gene TRBV11-3; 8 nucleotides agree with TRBD2. With 5 bases clipped from V and 1 base from J, the junction kept 10 bases outside the gene matches. CDR3 length equals 16 residues. Looked up from germline, CDR1 is SGHNT and CDR2 is YENEEA.

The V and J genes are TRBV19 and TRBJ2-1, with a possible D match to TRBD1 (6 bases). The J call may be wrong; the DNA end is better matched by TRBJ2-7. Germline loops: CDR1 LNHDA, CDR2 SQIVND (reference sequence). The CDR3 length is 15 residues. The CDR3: CASSIEGARLNEQYF. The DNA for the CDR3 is TGTGCCAGTAGTATAGAGGGGGCTAGATTGAATGAGCAGTACTTC.

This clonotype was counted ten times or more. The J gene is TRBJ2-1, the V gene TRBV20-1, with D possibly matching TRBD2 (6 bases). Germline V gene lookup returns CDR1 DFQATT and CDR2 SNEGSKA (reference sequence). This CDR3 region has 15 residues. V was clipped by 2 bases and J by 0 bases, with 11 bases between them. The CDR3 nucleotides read TGCAGTGCTAGACGGGACTCCAGCTCCTACAATGAGCAGTTCTTC. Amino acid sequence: CSARRDSSSYNEQFF.

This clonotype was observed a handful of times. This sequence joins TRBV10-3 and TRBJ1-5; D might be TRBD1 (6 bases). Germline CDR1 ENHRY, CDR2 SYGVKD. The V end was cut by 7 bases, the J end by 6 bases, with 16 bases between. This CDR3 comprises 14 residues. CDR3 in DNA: TGTGCCATCATTGAAACAGGGCGGACTCAGCCCCAGCATTTT. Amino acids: CAIIETGRTQPQHF.

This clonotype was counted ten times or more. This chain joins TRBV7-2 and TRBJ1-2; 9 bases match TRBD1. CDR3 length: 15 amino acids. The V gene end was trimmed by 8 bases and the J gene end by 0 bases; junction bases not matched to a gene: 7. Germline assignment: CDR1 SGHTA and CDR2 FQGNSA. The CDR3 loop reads CASGPGTGSNYGYTF. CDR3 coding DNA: TGTGCCAGCGGTCCCGGGACAGGGTCTAACTATGGCTACACCTTC.